Below, 3 T cell receptor beta chains from the same sample are listed, as sequenced in a study of shared clonotypes between healthy human individuals. The assay was immunoSEQ multiplex PCR, and TCRdb's table has in-frame clones only and misses some. The sample has around 1,100,000 clones; about 80% are singletons. The specimen was memory CD4+ T cells from PBMCs. Subset specified: CD45RA-negative fraction. Receptors were obtained from a man aged 18-30 years in good health. Some clones in this sample may be carry-over from other donors' samples.

This rearrangement joins TRBV7-2 to TRBJ1-3; possibly TRBD1 for D (5 bases). The CDR3 sequence is 15 residues long. The germline CDR1 and CDR2 sequences are SGHTA and FQGNSA. V gave up 3 bases and J gave up 0 bases, with 9 bases separating them. The CDR3 protein is CASSLGRSSGNTIYF. Written as DNA, the CDR3 is TGTGCCAGCAGCTTGGGACGGAGCTCTGGAAACACCATATATTTT.

The chain combines TRBV11-2 with TRBJ2-5; the D is unclear. Germline-derived CDR1 and CDR2 are SGHAT and FQNNGV. This CDR3 spans 14 amino acids. The V end lost 2 bases, the J end lost 5 bases, and 12 bases lay between the germline ends. DNA of the CDR3: TGTGCCAGCAGCTTATTCGGGCAAGCTGAGACCCAGTACTTC. This encodes CASSLFGQAETQYF.

The V gene is TRBV19, the J gene TRBJ1-4; D is ambiguous. The V gene lost 6 bases and the J gene lost 5 bases, with 16 bases spanning the gap. Germline V CDR1 and CDR2: LNHDA, SQIVND (reference sequence). This CDR3 spans 15 amino acids. In nucleotides, the CDR3 is TGTGCCAGTAGGGCCAACATGGCCTACAATGAAAAACTGTTTTTT. Protein product: CASRANMAYNEKLFF.